The 9 T cell receptor beta chains in this list originate from one sample, sequenced in a study of T cells expressing NK-cell markers. One entry per CDR3 protein, without DNA, is what TCRdb gives after re-calling the 5' RACE reads. This table lists 350,000 to 500,000 distinct CDR3 sequences. The sequenced sample consisted of blood T cells: a sorted CD56 or NKG2C T cell subset, CD4+ or CD8+ T cells, or bulk PBMC T cells (not recorded which). These receptors were taken from a woman aged 18-70 years in good health.

The chain has TRBV20-1 and TRBJ2-3; the D gene TCRdb calls, TRBD1, cannot be checked with no DNA. The CDR3 totals 14 residues. Germline CDR1 and CDR2: DFQATT and SNEGSKA (reference sequence). CDR3 amino acids: CSAKQGWSTDTQYF.

The chain recombines TRBV18 with TRBJ2-7; TCRdb names TRBD1, which stays unverified in the absence of DNA. CDR1 KGHSH and CDR2 LQKENI come from the germline V gene. This CDR3 has 16 amino acids. The CDR3 reads CASSLISGTGVHEQYF.

This chain connects TRBV18 to TRBJ2-5. Germline V lookup: CDR1 KGHSH, CDR2 LQKENI. This CDR3 region has 13 residues. The CDR3 here is CASSPPLEETQYF.

The chain joins TRBV29-1 to TRBJ2-7; absent DNA, TCRdb's TRBD2 call cannot be checked. This CDR3 spans 15 amino acids. Germline V gene lookup returns CDR1 SQVTM and CDR2 ANQGSEA. CDR3 region: CSVEVGRVWPYEQYF.

The gene calls are TRBV4-3 and TRBJ1-4; the D call of TRBD1 rests on TCRdb alone, since no DNA is present to check it. Germline CDR1 reads LGHNA; CDR2 reads YSLEER. The CDR3 is 15 amino acids. CDR3 region: CASSHDRGTNEKLFF.

The chain couples TRBV4-3 to TRBJ1-6; no DNA is available, so the TRBD1 call from TCRdb remains unchecked. Germline V gene sequence: CDR1 LGHNA, CDR2 YSLEER. The CDR3 runs 18 residues. CDR3 region: CASSQVRLGQGVYSPLHF.

This CDR3 is CASSRGVANTGELFF. The chain combines TRBV5-1 with TRBJ2-2; TCRdb selects TRBD1, and the lack of DNA leaves this call unchecked. The CDR3 extends over 15 amino acids. Germline CDR1 is SGHRS and CDR2 is YFSETQ.

This chain joins TRBV28 and TRBJ2-6; as DNA is missing, the TRBD1 call by TCRdb cannot be tested. The germline CDR1 and CDR2 sequences are MDHEN and SYDVKM. The CDR3 extends over 15 amino acids. CDR3 protein: CASTARDSGANVLTF. The whole variable domain, remainder taken from reference TRBV28 and TRBJ2-6, is DVKVTQSSRYLVKRTGEKVFLECVQDMDHENMFWYRQDPGLGLRLIYFSYDVKMKEKGDIPEGYSVSREKKERFSLILESASTNQTSMYLCASTARDSGANVLTFGAGSRLTVL.

V gene TRBV13 combines with J gene TRBJ2-3; TCRdb indicates TRBD2, and absent DNA this call remains unverified. In germline, CDR1 is PRHDT, CDR2 FYEKMQ (reference sequence). There are 19 residues in the CDR3. This CDR3 reads CASKMRPSGSRRGTDTQYF. Full variable domain (missing parts from reference TRBV13 and TRBJ2-3): AAGVIQSPRHLIKEKRETATLKCYPIPRHDTVYWYQQGPGQDPQFLISFYEKMQSDKGSIPDRFSAQQFSDYHSELNMSSLELGDSALYFCASKMRPSGSRRGTDTQYFGPGTRLTVL.